This T cell receptor (beta chain) was documented in a study of OX40 agonist ivuxolimab in advanced cancers. The overall study: Patients with hepatocellular carcinoma, melanoma, renal cell or head and neck cancer made up the dose-escalation patients.

Data came from immunoSEQ multiplex PCR; TCRdb stores just in-frame clones and leaves some out. Among approximately 75,000 clones listed, around nine tenths were seen once. Blood sampling was done at baseline, cycle 4 day 1, and cycle 7 day 1. This clone was counted a single time. Its antigen is not identified. General observations from the study: The study found among the lowest clonal expansion in partial responders at 0.1-3.0 mg/kg. Low normalized T-cell clonal expansion was additionally recorded for some nonresponders.

This receptor was identified in an adult with an advanced solid tumor such as melanoma, head and neck, liver or kidney cancer. The sequences come from CD4+ or CD8+ T cells sorted from blood, collected in a trial of the OX40 agonist ivuxolimab.

The CDR3 loop is CSASDGSTQYF. The DNA of the CDR3 is TGCAGTGCTAGTGATGGAAGTACGCAGTATTTT. The chain links TRBV20-1 to TRBJ2-3; the D is unclear. The CDR3 loop spans 11 amino acids. Germline CDR1 reads DFQATT; CDR2 reads SNEGSKA (reference sequence). Trimming pared 3 bases from V and 8 bases from J, leaving 9 bases between.